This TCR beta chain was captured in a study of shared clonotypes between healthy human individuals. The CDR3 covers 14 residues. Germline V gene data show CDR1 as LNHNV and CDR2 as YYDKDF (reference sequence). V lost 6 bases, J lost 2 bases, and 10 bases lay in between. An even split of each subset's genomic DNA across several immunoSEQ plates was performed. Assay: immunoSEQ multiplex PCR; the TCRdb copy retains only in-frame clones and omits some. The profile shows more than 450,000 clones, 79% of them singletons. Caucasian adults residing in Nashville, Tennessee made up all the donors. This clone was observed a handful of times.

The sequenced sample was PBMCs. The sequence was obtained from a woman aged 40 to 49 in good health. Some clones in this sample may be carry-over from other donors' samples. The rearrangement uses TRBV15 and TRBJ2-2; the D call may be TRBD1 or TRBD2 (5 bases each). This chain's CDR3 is CATRMGPNTGELFF. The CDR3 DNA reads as TGTGCCACCAGGATGGGACCCAACACCGGGGAGCTGTTTTTT.